These 27 T cell receptor beta chains were all obtained from the same sample, sequenced in a study of CD8 T cells in ankylosing spondylitis. For these receptors, no antigen is known. The study, taken as a whole, reports: There was a TCR beta motif, made of 7 to 9 highly homologous variants, that appeared characteristic of ankylosing spondylitis blood.

TCRdb re-called the 5' RACE reads with MiXCR, one entry per CDR3 protein. The sample carries over 700,000 distinct CDR3 sequences, over 15% recorded once. Sequenced material: blood, either unsorted or a sorted T cell fraction (not recorded which). All receptors come from a male donor with ankylosing spondylitis.

The chain has TRBV4-1 and TRBJ2-3, with TRBD2 identical over 11 bases. CDR1 and CDR2 (germline): MGHRA, YSYEKL. The junction had 10 bases not matched to a gene; V was cut back by 0 bases and J by 2 bases. The CDR3 extends over 19 amino acids. The CDR3 bases are TGCGCCAGCAGCCAAGATCATCTAGGGACTAGCGGAACCACAGATACGCAGTATTTT. It specifies CASSQDHLGTSGTTDTQYF.

The chain employs TRBV2 and TRBJ2-3, with D perhaps being TRBD1 or TRBD2 (5 bases each). This CDR3 spans 14 amino acids. Trimming shortened V by 3 bases and J by 0 bases, and 7 bases separated the two germline ends. The V gene's germline CDR1 is SNHLY and CDR2 FYNNEI. The CDR3 sequence: CASSDWGSTDTQYF. CDR3 in DNA: TGTGCCAGCAGTGACTGGGGGAGCACAGATACGCAGTATTTT. Based on the CDR3 plus reference TRBV2 and TRBJ2-3, the full variable domain is EPEVTQTPSHQVTQMGQEVILRCVPISNHLYFYWYRQILGQKVEFLVSFYNNEISEKSEIFDDQFSVERPDGSNFTLKIRSTKLEDSAMYFCASSDWGSTDTQYFGPGTRLTVL.

This clonotype was seen a handful of times. The gene calls are TRBV3-1 and TRBJ1-3, with D perhaps TRBD1 (5 bases). This CDR3 has 14 residues. From germline, CDR1 is LGHDT and CDR2 YNNKEL (reference sequence). The germline V and J ends were trimmed by 7 bases and 1 base, with 11 bases remaining between them. The chain's CDR3 is CASTSQESGNTIYF. The CDR3, as DNA: TGTGCCAGCACCTCACAGGAATCTGGAAACACCATATATTTT. Variable domain in full (rest from reference TRBV3-1 and TRBJ1-3): DTAVSQTPKYLVTQMGNDKSIKCEQNLGHDTMYWYKQDSKKFLKIMFSYNNKELIINETVPNRFSPKSPDKAHLNLHINSLELGDSAVYFCASTSQESGNTIYFGEGSWLTVV.

This clonotype was counted only a few times. V gene TRBV15 combines with J gene TRBJ2-3; 9 bases are shared with TRBD2. The CDR3 is 18 amino acids. Germline V gives CDR1 LNHNV, CDR2 YYDKDF (reference sequence). V trimming: 1 base; J trimming: 4 bases; junction bases outside the gene matches: 12. CDR3 nucleotide sequence: TGTGCCACCAGCAGAGGGCCCATCGGCGGGGGGGCCGCAGATACGCAGTATTTT. It codes for CATSRGPIGGGAADTQYF. The full variable domain, completed using reference TRBV15 and TRBJ2-3, is DAMVIQNPRYQVTQFGKPVTLSCSQTLNHNVMYWYQQKSSQAPKLLFHYYDKDFNNEADTPDNFQSRRPNTSFCFLDIRSPGLGDTAMYLCATSRGPIGGGAADTQYFGPGTRLTVL.

This sequence joins TRBV5-4 and TRBJ2-5, with 9 bases matching TRBD2. There are 14 residues in the CDR3. Germline-derived CDR1 and CDR2 are SGHNT and YYREEE (reference sequence). With V trimmed by 1 base and J by 4 bases, 2 bases remained unmatched. The CDR3 sequence is CASSLSGGPETQYF. The CDR3 DNA reads as TGTGCCAGCAGCTTGAGCGGGGGGCCAGAGACCCAGTACTTC.

The gene calls are TRBV7-2 and TRBJ2-3, with 8 bases that match TRBD2. The CDR3 consists of 15 residues. Germline V gene lookup returns CDR1 SGHTA and CDR2 FQGNSA. Unmatched junction bases numbered 7, after V lost 6 bases and J lost 2 bases. Here the CDR3 reads CASRSLAGTTDTQYF. The CDR3 DNA is TGTGCCAGCAGATCCCTAGCGGGTACCACAGATACGCAGTATTTT. Together with reference TRBV7-2 and TRBJ2-3, the CDR3 gives the full variable domain: GAGVSQSPSNKVTEKGKDVELRCDPISGHTALYWYRQSLGQGLEFLIYFQGNSAPDKSGLPSDRFSAERTGGSVSTLTIQRTQQEDSAVYLCASRSLAGTTDTQYFGPGTRLTVL.

The V call is TRBV2, the J call TRBJ2-5, with D unclear. The CDR3 totals 13 residues. The ends were cut back, 1 base at V and 7 bases at J, with 10 bases in the middle. Germline CDR1 and CDR2: SNHLY and FYNNEI. CDR3 in DNA: TGTGCCAGCAGTGAAGGGGAACCTGGGACCCAGTACTTC. Its protein is CASSEGEPGTQYF.

The rearrangement uses TRBV12-3 or TRBV12-4 and TRBJ1-2, with D perhaps TRBD1 (5 bases). V lost 2 bases and J lost 2, with 15 bases in between. The CDR3 sequence is 16 residues long. The CDR3, as DNA: TGTGCCAGCAGTTTAACCCGGGGCGGGTCAAACTATGGCTACACCTTC. It is translated as CASSLTRGGSNYGYTF.

The chain is built from TRBV11-2 and TRBJ1-5; 7 nucleotides match TRBD1. Trimming cost V 6 bases and J 4 bases; bases outside gene matches: 12. Germline loops: CDR1 SGHAT, CDR2 FQNNGV. The CDR3 is 16 residues long. This chain's CDR3 is CASSPNRGGLNQPQHF. The CDR3 DNA is TGTGCCAGCAGTCCGAACAGGGGAGGCCTAAATCAGCCCCAGCATTTT.

This chain joins TRBV10-3 and TRBJ1-5; D remains unclear. V lost 4 bases and J 0 bases, leaving 10 bases between the germline ends. The CDR3 runs 15 residues. Germline-derived CDR1 and CDR2 are ENHRY and SYGVKD. For the CDR3, the DNA is TGTGCCATCAGTGCGGGAGAGTATAGCAATCAGCCCCAGCATTTT. It translates to CAISAGEYSNQPQHF.

The V call is TRBV25-1, the J call TRBJ2-1; D may be TRBD1 or TRBD2 (5 bases each). Germline V gives CDR1 MGHDK, CDR2 SYGVNS. V was shortened by 4 bases and J by 5 bases, with 12 bases between the two germline ends. CDR3 length: 14 residues. DNA for the CDR3: TGTGCCAGCAGTGTGTTAGGGACCCACAATGAGCAGTTCTTC. Amino acids: CASSVLGTHNEQFF.

V usage is TRBV12-3 or TRBV12-4 and J usage is TRBJ2-2; 10 bases match TRBD2. Germline trimming cut 4 bases from V and 6 bases from J; bases unmatched to any gene: 5. This CDR3 contains 15 residues. In DNA, the CDR3 is TGTGCCAGCAGTTCGGGACTAGCGTCGGCCGGGGAGCTGTTTTTT. Translating it yields CASSSGLASAGELFF.

This clonotype has ten or more counts. The rearrangement links TRBV5-1 to TRBJ2-7; 7 nucleotides agree with TRBD1. Trimming removed 10 bases from V and 0 bases from J; junction bases left unmatched: 7. The length of the CDR3 is 13 residues. Germline V gene sequence: CDR1 SGHRS, CDR2 YFSETQ. The CDR3 DNA sequence: TGCGCCTGCGAGGCAGGGGGCTCCTACGAGCAGTACTTC. This translates into CACEAGGSYEQYF.

This clonotype was counted a single time. The chain has TRBV7-9 and TRBJ1-2; no reliable D call. This CDR3 is 13 amino acids long. Germline loops: CDR1 SEHNR, CDR2 FQNEAQ (reference sequence). The V end lost 3 bases, the J end lost 3 bases, and 8 bases lay between the germline ends. In DNA, the CDR3 is TGTGCCAGCAGCTTGCCCCACTACTATGGCTACACCTTC. Encoded protein: CASSLPHYYGYTF.

In its sample, this clonotype was seen a few times. This sequence joins TRBV5-1 and TRBJ1-1; 9 bases are a match to TRBD1. There are 15 residues in the CDR3. Losses at the gene ends were 4 bases for V and 1 base for J; bases not matched to a gene: 5. Germline values: CDR1 SGHRS, CDR2 YFSETQ. The CDR3 sequence: CASSPGQGSNTEAFF. The CDR3 DNA reads TGCGCCAGCAGCCCGGGACAGGGTTCGAACACTGAAGCTTTCTTT.

This clonotype was counted many times. The rearrangement uses TRBV12-3 or TRBV12-4 and TRBJ1-5; 8 bases are a match to TRBD1. After removal of 5 bases from V and 4 bases from J, the junction contained 7 bases not matched to a gene. This CDR3 comprises 15 residues. CDR3 loop: CASSVGQGGNQPQHF. Written as DNA, the CDR3 is TGTGCCAGCAGTGTAGGACAGGGAGGAAATCAGCCCCAGCATTTT.

The sample holds a few counts of this clonotype. V usage is TRBV27 and J usage is TRBJ2-7; possibly TRBD2 for D (5 bases). The CDR3 consists of 15 residues. Trimming stripped 3 bases from V and 3 bases from J, with 15 bases between. The germline CDR1 and CDR2 sequences are MNHEY and SMNVEV (reference sequence). CDR3 coding DNA: TGTGCCAGCAGTTTCCCGCCTGGGGAGAGCTACGAGCAGTACTTC. Its translation is CASSFPPGESYEQYF.

The CDR3 DNA reads as TGTGCCAGCAGTTTCCTCGCAAGTCGGGGGGAGCTGTTTTTT. It is translated as CASSFLASRGELFF. The chain joins TRBV28 to TRBJ2-2; D unresolved. Germline loops: CDR1 MDHEN, CDR2 SYDVKM. The germline V and J ends were trimmed by 3 bases and 8 bases, with 13 bases remaining between them. CDR3 length equals 14 residues.

This clonotype has more than one count but fewer than ten. J is TRBJ2-1 and V is TRBV4-1, with 16 bases that match TRBD2. V lost 5 bases and J lost 9; bases outside the gene matches: 4. The CDR3 is 15 amino acids. Germline CDR1 is MGHRA and CDR2 is YSYEKL. DNA of the CDR3: TGCGCCAGCAGCACGGGACTAGCGGGAGGGCTTGAGCAGTTCTTC. Protein product: CASSTGLAGGLEQFF.

A few counts support this clonotype. The chain uses TRBV12-3 or TRBV12-4 and TRBJ2-7; D gene unclear. CDR3 length equals 16 residues. Trimming stripped 6 bases from V and 0 bases from J, with 18 bases between. The CDR3 is CASSPTVAGNSYEQYF. Written as DNA, the CDR3 is TGTGCCAGCAGCCCTACCGTTGCAGGCAACTCCTACGAGCAGTACTTC.

The genes are TRBV5-1 and TRBJ1-5; D call uncertain. V was shortened by 0 bases and J by 9 bases, with 7 bases between the two germline ends. The germline CDR1 and CDR2 sequences are SGHRS and YFSETQ. The CDR3 has 12 residues. The CDR3 bases are TGCGCCAGCAGCTTGGAGGATGGGCCCCAGCATTTT. The encoded protein is CASSLEDGPQHF.

This clonotype has ten or more counts. One end of the junction does not line up with germline, which may come from a read error. V gene TRBV11-2 combines with J gene TRBJ2-2; the D is unclear. Germline CDR1 reads SGHAT; CDR2 reads FQNNGV. This CDR3 has 14 residues. The CDR3 sequence: CASSLAGYTGELFF. Here the CDR3 DNA reads TGTGCCAGCAGTTTAGCCGGGTATACCGGGGAGCTGTTTTTT.

The table lists this clonotype with a few counts. This chain connects TRBV20-1 to TRBJ2-5, with 8 bases fitting TRBD1. V shed 5 bases and J 2 bases; nucleotides not matched to a gene: 10. The CDR3 contains 15 residues. The germline V gene has CDR1 DFQATT and CDR2 SNEGSKA (reference sequence). CDR3 loop: CSADGQGEKQETQYF. The CDR3 coding sequence is TGCAGTGCTGACGGACAGGGCGAGAAACAAGAGACCCAGTACTTC.

This chain joins TRBV10-3 and TRBJ1-6, with a tentative D call TRBD1 (5 bases). The CDR3 is 10 amino acids. Looked up from germline, CDR1 is ENHRY and CDR2 is SYGVKD. V shed 8 bases and J shed 14 bases, with 10 bases lying between them. The CDR3 sequence: CAIGAVTLHF. The CDR3 DNA reads as TGTGCCATCGGGGCGGTCACCCTCCACTTT.

The rearrangement uses TRBV12-3 or TRBV12-4 and TRBJ2-3, with D hard to call. Trimming left V 6 bases short and J 2 bases short, with 12 bases between. This CDR3 has 14 residues. The CDR3 loop reads CASSPGRLTDTQYF. DNA of the CDR3: TGTGCCAGCAGCCCCGGTAGACTCACAGATACGCAGTATTTT.

This clonotype was observed at least ten times. V usage is TRBV12-3 or TRBV12-4 and J usage is TRBJ2-5; TRBD1 matches at 8 bases. V was clipped by 0 bases and J by 7 bases; unmatched bases: 7. The CDR3 is 15 residues long. Here the CDR3 reads CASSLAPGGTGTQYF. In DNA, the CDR3 is TGTGCCAGCAGTTTAGCGCCGGGCGGGACAGGGACCCAGTACTTC.

This clonotype has a count of ten or more. The J gene is TRBJ1-5, the V gene TRBV30; perhaps TRBD1 as D (5 bases). Trimming left V 0 bases short and J 7 bases short, with 13 bases between. Per the germline V gene, CDR1 is GTSNPN and CDR2 is SVGIG (reference sequence). CDR3 length equals 14 residues. The DNA for the CDR3 is TGTGCCTGGAGTGTATATGGGGGGAACCAGCCCCAGCATTTT. Amino acid sequence: CAWSVYGGNQPQHF.